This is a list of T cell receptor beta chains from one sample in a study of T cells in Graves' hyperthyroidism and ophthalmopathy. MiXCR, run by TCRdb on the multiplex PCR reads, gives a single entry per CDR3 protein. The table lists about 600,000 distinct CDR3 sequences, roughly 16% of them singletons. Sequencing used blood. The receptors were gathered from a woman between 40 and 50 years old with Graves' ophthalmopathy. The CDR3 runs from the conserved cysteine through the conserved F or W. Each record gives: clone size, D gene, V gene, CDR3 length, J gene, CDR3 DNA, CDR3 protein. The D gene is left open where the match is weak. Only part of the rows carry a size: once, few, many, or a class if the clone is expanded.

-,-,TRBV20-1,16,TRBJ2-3,TGCAGTGCTAGCCCCACGACAGTTCCGACCACAGATACGCAGTATTTT,CSASPTTVPTTDTQYF
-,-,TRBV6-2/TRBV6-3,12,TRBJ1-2,TGTGCCAGCAGTTACGGTGGAAATGGCTACACCTTC,CASSYGGNGYTF
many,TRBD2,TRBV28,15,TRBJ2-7,TGTGCCAGCAGTTTTATCACTAGCGGCGCCTACGAGCAGTACTTC,CASSFITSGAYEQYF
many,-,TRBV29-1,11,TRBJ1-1,TGCAGCGTTGTGCGGGGAACTGAAGCTTTCTTT,CSVVRGTEAFF
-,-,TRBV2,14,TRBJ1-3,TGTGCCAGCAGTGAAACCGGGACGGGGGACACCATATATTTT,CASSETGTGDTIYF
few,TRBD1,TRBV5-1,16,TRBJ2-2,TGCGCCAGCAGACCAGGGACAGGGAGTGGTTTAAGGGAGCTGTTTTTT,CASRPGTGSGLRELFF
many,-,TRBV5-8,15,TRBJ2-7,TGTGCCAGCAGCTTGCAACGAGGTCAGACGGGCGAGCAGTACTTC,CASSLQRGQTGEQYF
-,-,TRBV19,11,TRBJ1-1,TGTGCCAGTAGTATATACACTGAAGCTTTCTTT,CASSIYTEAFF
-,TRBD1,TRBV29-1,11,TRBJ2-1,TGCAGCGTTGAAATCCTGGACAGGACCTTCTTC,CSVEILDRTFF
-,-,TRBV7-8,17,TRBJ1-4,TGTGCCAGCAGCCCATTACGACGGGGGGGAGGTAATGAAAAACTGTTTTTT,CASSPLRRGGGNEKLFF
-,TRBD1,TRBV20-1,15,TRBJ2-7,TGCAGTGCCTCCCCCGGACAGGGAAGCTCCTACGAGCAGTACTTC,CSASPGQGSSYEQYF
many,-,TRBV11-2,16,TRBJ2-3,TGTGCCAGCAGCTTCTTTATATTGGCCAACACAGATACGCAGTATTTT,CASSFFILANTDTQYF
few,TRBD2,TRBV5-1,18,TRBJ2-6,TGCGCCAGCAGCTTGGTTTTAGCGGGCGGCTCTGGGGCCAACGTCCTGACTTTC,CASSLVLAGGSGANVLTF
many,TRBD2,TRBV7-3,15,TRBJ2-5,TGTGCCAGCAGCTTGGCGGGGGGGCCTCGGGCGACCCAGTACTTC,CASSLAGGPRATQYF
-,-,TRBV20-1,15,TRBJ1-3,TGCAGTGCAAAGAGGCGCCAGATCTCTGGAAACACCATATATTTT,CSAKRRQISGNTIYF
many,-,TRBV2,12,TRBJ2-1,TGTGCCAGCAGTTCCTCAGTGGCTGAGCAGTTCTTC,CASSSSVAEQFF
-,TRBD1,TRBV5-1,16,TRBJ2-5,TGCGCCAGCAGCTCCGGCACCCTACAGGGGGCCGAGACCCAGTACTTC,CASSSGTLQGAETQYF
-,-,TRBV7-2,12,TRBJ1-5,TGTGCCAGCGGCAGCACGAATCAGCCCCAGCATTTT,CASGSTNQPQHF
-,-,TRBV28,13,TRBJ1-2,TGTGCCAGCAGTAGTAGCAGGAGCTATGGCTACACCTTC,CASSSSRSYGYTF
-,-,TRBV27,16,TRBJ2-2,TGTGCCAGCAGCTTTGGTCCGGGAATCAGGACCGGGGAGCTGTTTTTT,CASSFGPGIRTGELFF